Here is one T cell receptor (beta chain) with its context. Those enrolled, adults aged roughly 18 to 89 years, came from about 24 US areas. Sequencing was performed with immunoSEQ multiplex PCR; in TCRdb, only in-frame clones are kept and a portion is missing. Of roughly 250,000 clones listed, over 75% are singletons. The data were obtained in a study of blood T cell repertoires in COVID-19. This TCR was recovered from a woman aged 40 to 55 who had been exposed to COVID-19. Sequencing was carried out using PBMCs or T cells enriched from blood (not recorded which).

The DNA for the CDR3 is TGTGCCAGCAGCTTAAATCCGACAGCACGCACAGATACGCAGTATTTT. Translation gives CASSLNPTARTDTQYF. The chain combines TRBV7-6 with TRBJ2-3; D perhaps matches TRBD1 (5 bases). V was cut by 2 bases and J by 1 base, with 13 bases left in between. This CDR3 has 16 residues. Germline V gives CDR1 SGHVS, CDR2 FNYEAQ.